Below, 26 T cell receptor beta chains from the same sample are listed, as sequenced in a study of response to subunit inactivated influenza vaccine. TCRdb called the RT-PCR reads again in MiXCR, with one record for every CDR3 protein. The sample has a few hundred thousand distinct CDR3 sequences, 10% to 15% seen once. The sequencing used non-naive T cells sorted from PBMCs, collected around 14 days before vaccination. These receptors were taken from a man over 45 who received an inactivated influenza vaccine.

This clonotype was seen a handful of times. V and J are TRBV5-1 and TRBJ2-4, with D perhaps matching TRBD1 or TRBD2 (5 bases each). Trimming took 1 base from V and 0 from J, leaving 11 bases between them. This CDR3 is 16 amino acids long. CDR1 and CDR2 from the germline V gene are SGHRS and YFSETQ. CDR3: CASSLRTGQAKNIQYF. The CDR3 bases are TGCGCCAGCAGCTTGCGGACTGGACAAGCCAAAAACATTCAGTACTTC.

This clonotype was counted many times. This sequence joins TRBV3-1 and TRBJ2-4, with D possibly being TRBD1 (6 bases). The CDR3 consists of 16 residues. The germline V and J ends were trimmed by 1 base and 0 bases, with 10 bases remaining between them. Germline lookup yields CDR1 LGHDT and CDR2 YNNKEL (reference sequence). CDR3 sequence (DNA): TGTGCCAGCAGCCAAGGGGGACAAATAGCCAAAAACATTCAGTACTTC. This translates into CASSQGGQIAKNIQYF.

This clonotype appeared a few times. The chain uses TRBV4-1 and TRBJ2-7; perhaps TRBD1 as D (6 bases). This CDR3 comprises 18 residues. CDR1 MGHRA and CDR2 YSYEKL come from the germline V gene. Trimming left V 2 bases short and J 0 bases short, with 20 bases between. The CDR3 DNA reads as TGCGCCAGCAGCCAACTGTTAGTCTGGACAGAGAGCTCCTACGAGCAGTACTTC. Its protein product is CASSQLLVWTESSYEQYF.

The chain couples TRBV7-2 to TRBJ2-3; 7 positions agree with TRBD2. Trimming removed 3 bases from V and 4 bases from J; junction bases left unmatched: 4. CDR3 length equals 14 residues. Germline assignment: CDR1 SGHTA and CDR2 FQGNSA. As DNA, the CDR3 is TGTGCCAGCAGCTTCGGTCGGGGGGCAGATACGCAGTATTTT. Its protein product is CASSFGRGADTQYF.

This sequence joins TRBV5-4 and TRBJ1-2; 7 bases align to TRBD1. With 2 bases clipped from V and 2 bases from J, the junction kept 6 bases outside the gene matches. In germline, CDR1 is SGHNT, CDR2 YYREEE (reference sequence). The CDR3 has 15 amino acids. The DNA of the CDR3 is TGTGCCAGCAGCTTTCTCAGGGGGGAGAACTATGGCTACACCTTC. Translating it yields CASSFLRGENYGYTF. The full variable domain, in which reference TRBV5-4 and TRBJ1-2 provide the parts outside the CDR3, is ETGVTQSPTHLIKTRGQQVTLRCSSQSGHNTVSWYQQALGQGPQFIFQYYREEENGRGNFPPRFSGLQFPNYSSELNVNALELDDSALYLCASSFLRGENYGYTFGSGTRLTVV.

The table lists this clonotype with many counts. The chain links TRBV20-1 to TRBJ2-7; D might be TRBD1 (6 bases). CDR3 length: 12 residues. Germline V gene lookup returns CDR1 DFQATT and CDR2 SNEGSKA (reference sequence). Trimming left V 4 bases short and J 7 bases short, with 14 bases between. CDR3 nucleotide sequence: TGCAGTGCTACGGACAGCCCGGGGGAGCAGTACTTC. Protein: CSATDSPGEQYF.

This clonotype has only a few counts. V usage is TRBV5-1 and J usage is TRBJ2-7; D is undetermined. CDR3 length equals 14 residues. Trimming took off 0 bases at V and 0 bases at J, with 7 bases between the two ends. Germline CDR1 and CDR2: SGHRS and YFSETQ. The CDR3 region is CASSLDSNSYEQYF. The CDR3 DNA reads TGCGCCAGCAGCTTGGACAGCAACTCCTACGAGCAGTACTTC.

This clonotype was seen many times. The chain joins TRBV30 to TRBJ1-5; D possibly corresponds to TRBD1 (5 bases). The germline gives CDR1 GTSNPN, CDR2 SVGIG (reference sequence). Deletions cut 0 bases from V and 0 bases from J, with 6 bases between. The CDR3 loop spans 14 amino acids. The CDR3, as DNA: TGTGCCTGGAGTGTGGACAATAGCAATCAGCCCCAGCATTTT. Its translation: CAWSVDNSNQPQHF.

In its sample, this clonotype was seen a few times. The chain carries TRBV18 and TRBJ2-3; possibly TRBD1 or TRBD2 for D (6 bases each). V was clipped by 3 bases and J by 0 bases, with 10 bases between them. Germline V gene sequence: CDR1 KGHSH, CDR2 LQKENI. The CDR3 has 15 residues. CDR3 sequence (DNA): TGTGCCAGCTCACCGACGGGGGCGAGCACAGATACGCAGTATTTT. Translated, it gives CASSPTGASTDTQYF.

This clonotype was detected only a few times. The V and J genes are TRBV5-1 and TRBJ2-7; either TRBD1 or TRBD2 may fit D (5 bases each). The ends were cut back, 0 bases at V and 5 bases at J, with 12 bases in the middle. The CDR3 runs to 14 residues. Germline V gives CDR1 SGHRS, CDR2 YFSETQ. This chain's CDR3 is CASSLGGTRDEQYF. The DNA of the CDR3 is TGCGCCAGCAGCTTGGGTGGGACCCGGGACGAGCAGTACTTC.

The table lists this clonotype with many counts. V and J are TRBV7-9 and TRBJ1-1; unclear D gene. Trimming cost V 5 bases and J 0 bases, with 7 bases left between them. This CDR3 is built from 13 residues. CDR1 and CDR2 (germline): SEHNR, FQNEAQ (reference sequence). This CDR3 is CASSPIMNTEAFF. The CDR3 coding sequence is TGTGCCAGCAGCCCCATCATGAACACTGAAGCTTTCTTT. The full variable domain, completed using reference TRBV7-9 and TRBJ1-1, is DTGVSQNPRHKITKRGQNVTFRCDPISEHNRLYWYRQTLGQGPEFLTYFQNEAQLEKSRLLSDRFSAERPKGSFSTLEIQRTEQGDSAMYLCASSPIMNTEAFFGQGTRLTVV.

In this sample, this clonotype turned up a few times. CDR3 nucleotides: TGCGCCAGCAGACCCGGGCCTTATAGCAATCAGCCCCAGCATTTT. Translating gives CASRPGPYSNQPQHF. This sequence joins TRBV4-1 and TRBJ1-5; D is unclear. V was clipped by 6 bases and J by 0 bases, with 12 bases between them. This CDR3 comprises 15 residues. In germline, CDR1 is MGHRA, CDR2 YSYEKL.

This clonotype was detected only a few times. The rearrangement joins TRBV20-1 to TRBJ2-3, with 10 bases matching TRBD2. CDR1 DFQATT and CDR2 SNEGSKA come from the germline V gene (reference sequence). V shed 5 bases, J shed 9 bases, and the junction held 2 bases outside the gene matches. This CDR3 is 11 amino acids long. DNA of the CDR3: TGCAGTGCTCAGACTAGCGGGACGCAGTATTTT. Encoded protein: CSAQTSGTQYF.

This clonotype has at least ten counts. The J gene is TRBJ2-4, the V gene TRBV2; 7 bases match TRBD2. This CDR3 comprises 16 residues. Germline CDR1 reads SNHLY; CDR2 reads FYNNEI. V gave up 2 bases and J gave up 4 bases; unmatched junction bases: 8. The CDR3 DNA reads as TGTGCCAGCAGTGAATCTTGGCTAGCGGAAAAAAACATTCAGTACTTC. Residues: CASSESWLAEKNIQYF.

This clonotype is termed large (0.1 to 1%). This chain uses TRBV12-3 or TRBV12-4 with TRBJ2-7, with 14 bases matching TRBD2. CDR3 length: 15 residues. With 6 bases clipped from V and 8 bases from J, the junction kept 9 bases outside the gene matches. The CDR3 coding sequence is TGTGCCAGCAGCGTGGGGACTAGCGGGAGTCATAAGCAGTACTTC. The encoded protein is CASSVGTSGSHKQYF.

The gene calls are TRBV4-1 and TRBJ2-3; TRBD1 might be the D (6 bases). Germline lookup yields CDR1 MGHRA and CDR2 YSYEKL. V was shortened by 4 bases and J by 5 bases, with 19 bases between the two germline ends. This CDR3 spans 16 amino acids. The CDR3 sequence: CASSRSQGPRQDTQYF. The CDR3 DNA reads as TGCGCCAGCAGCCGAAGTCAGGGGCCAAGGCAAGATACGCAGTATTTT.

The CDR3: CASSSGQEHYGYTF. DNA of the CDR3: TGCGCCAGCAGCAGCGGACAGGAACACTATGGCTACACCTTC. The chain links TRBV5-1 to TRBJ1-2; 7 positions match TRBD1. Germline CDR1 SGHRS, CDR2 YFSETQ. The trim removed 4 bases at V and 3 bases at J, leaving 6 bases unmatched. The CDR3 has 14 amino acids. Full variable domain (rest looked up from reference TRBV5-1 and TRBJ1-2): KAGVTQTPRYLIKTRGQQVTLSCSPISGHRSVSWYQQTPGQGLQFLFEYFSETQRNKGNFPGRFSGRQFSNSRSEMNVSTLELGDSALYLCASSSGQEHYGYTFGSGTRLTVV.

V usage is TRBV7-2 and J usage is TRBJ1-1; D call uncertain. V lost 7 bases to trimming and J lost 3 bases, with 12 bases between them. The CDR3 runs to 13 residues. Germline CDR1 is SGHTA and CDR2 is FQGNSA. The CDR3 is CASTLEGHTEAFF. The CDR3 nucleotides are TGTGCCAGCACCCTAGAAGGGCACACTGAAGCTTTCTTT.

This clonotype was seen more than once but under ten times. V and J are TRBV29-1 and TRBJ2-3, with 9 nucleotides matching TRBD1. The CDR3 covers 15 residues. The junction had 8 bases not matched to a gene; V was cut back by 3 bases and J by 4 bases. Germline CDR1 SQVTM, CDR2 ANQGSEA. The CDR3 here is CSVDSGTGISDTQYF. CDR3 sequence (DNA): TGCAGCGTTGATTCCGGGACAGGGATCTCAGATACGCAGTATTTT.

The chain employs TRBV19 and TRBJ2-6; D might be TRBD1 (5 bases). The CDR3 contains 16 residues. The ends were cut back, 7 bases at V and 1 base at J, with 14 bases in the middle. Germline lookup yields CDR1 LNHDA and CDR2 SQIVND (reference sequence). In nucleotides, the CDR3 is TGTGCCAGTACCCAGGGCTCAGGGTCTGGGGCCAACGTCCTGACTTTC. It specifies CASTQGSGSGANVLTF.

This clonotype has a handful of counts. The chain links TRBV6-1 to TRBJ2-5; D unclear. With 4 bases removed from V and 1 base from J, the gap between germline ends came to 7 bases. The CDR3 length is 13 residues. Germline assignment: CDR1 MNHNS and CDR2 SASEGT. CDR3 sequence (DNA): TGTGCCAGCAGTGGACACCTCCAAGAGACCCAGTACTTC. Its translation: CASSGHLQETQYF.

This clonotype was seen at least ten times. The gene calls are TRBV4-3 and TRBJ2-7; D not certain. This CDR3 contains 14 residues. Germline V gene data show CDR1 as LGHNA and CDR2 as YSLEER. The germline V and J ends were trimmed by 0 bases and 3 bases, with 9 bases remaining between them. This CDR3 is CASSQDLGNYEQYF. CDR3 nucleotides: TGCGCCAGCAGCCAAGATCTGGGGAACTACGAGCAGTACTTC.

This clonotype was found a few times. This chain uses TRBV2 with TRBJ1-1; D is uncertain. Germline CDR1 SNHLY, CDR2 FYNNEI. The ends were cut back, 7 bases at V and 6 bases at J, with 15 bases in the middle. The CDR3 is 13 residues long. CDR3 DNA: TGTGCCAGCAAGGGCACGGGTACCCCTGAAGCTTTCTTT. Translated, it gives CASKGTGTPEAFF.

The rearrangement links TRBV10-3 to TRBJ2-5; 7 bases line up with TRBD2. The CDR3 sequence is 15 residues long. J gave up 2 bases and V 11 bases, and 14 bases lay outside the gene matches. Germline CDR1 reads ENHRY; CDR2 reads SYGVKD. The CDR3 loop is CAARNKSSGQETQYF. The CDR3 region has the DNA TGTGCCGCCCGTAACAAGTCTAGCGGACAAGAGACCCAGTACTTC.

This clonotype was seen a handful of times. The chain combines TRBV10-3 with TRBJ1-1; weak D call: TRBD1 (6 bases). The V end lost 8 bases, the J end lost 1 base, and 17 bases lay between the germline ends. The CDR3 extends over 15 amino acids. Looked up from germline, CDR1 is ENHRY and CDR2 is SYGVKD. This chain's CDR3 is CAIAPGHGGNTEAFF. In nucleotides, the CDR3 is TGTGCCATCGCCCCGGGACATGGGGGGAACACTGAAGCTTTCTTT.

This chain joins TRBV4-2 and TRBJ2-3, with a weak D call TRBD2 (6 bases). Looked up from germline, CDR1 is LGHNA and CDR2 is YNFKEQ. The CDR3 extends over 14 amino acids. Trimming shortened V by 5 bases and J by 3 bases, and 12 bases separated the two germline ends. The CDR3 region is CASSLGRETDTQYF. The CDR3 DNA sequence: TGTGCCAGCAGCTTAGGGCGGGAAACAGATACGCAGTATTTT.